This TCR beta chain originates from a study of blood T cell repertoires in COVID-19. Turning to the study itself: Sites in the United States, Italy and Spain provided acute and convalescent COVID-19 samples.

Worth noting for this clone: Distinct nucleotide sequences in the sample also encode this CDR3.

Germline CDR1 SGHRS, CDR2 YFSETQ. The CDR3 extends over 15 amino acids. Trimming pared 0 bases from V and 3 bases from J, leaving 9 bases between. Profiling relied on immunoSEQ multiplex PCR, and the TCRdb table lists in-frame clones only, not all of them. The sample lists fewer than 300,000 clones; 70% to 85% were seen once. The rearrangement joins TRBV5-1 to TRBJ1-4, with a tentative D call TRBD1 (5 bases). Sequencing was performed on peripheral blood. The sequence derives from a woman at least 80 years old with acute or convalescent COVID-19. CDR3 bases: TGCGCCAGCAGCTTGGCGGCACAGGCTAATGAAAAACTGTTTTTT. The encoded protein is CASSLAAQANEKLFF.